Below, 6 T cell receptor beta chains from the same sample are listed, as sequenced in a study of PD-1 blockade in mismatch repair-deficient tumors. Produced via immunoSEQ multiplex PCR; TCRdb's table is partial and in-frame only. The sample carries around 38,000 clones, about 76% recorded once. Here the sequenced sample was peripheral blood, taken 4 weeks after starting pembrolizumab. These receptors were collected from an adult with mismatch repair-deficient cancer.

This chain uses TRBV5-6 with TRBJ2-7; D remains ambiguous. The CDR3 loop spans 14 amino acids. With 2 bases removed from V and 3 bases from J, the gap between germline ends came to 12 bases. Germline CDR1 SGHDT, CDR2 YYEEEE. The CDR3, as DNA: TGTGCCAGCAGCTTCTATCCGACTGGCTACGAGCAGTACTTC. Encoded protein: CASSFYPTGYEQYF.

This chain connects TRBV7-9 to TRBJ2-1; D gene uncertain. The V and J ends lost 0 bases and 8 bases respectively, with 11 bases between them. CDR3 length equals 14 residues. Looked up from germline, CDR1 is SEHNR and CDR2 is FQNEAQ (reference sequence). DNA of the CDR3: TGTGCCAGCAGCTTAGCCCGAACCAACGATGAGCAGTTCTTC. Protein: CASSLARTNDEQFF.

This clone has a single count. The gene calls are TRBV2 and TRBJ2-7; D might be TRBD2 (6 bases). Germline lookup yields CDR1 SNHLY and CDR2 FYNNEI. The germline V and J ends were trimmed by 6 bases and 4 bases, with 13 bases remaining between them. This CDR3 spans 13 amino acids. This CDR3 is CASRDRDLYEQYF. The CDR3 bases are TGTGCCAGCAGAGACCGGGACTTATACGAGCAGTACTTC. Together with reference TRBV2 and TRBJ2-7, the CDR3 gives the full variable domain: EPEVTQTPSHQVTQMGQEVILRCVPISNHLYFYWYRQILGQKVEFLVSFYNNEISEKSEIFDDQFSVERPDGSNFTLKIRSTKLEDSAMYFCASRDRDLYEQYFGPGTRLTVT.

The V and J genes are TRBV7-9 and TRBJ1-1; 9 nucleotides agree with TRBD1. Germline V gives CDR1 SEHNR, CDR2 FQNEAQ (reference sequence). Trimming removed 5 bases from V and 1 base from J; junction bases left unmatched: 8. CDR3 size: 16 residues. In nucleotides, the CDR3 is TGTGCCAGCAGCCGATCCGGGACAGGGCAGAACACTGAAGCTTTCTTT. Protein: CASSRSGTGQNTEAFF.

This clone appeared a single time. The chain combines TRBV10-2 with TRBJ2-7, with 8 bases that match TRBD2. This CDR3 comprises 16 residues. Germline trimming cut 0 bases from V and 5 bases from J; bases unmatched to any gene: 9. Per the germline V gene, CDR1 is WSHSY and CDR2 is SAAADI. The CDR3 sequence: CASSESRGGRPHEQYF. CDR3 coding DNA: TGCGCCAGCAGTGAGTCCCGGGGGGGGCGTCCACACGAGCAGTACTTC.

The chain combines TRBV11-2 with TRBJ2-7; D remains ambiguous. The CDR3 totals 14 residues. The germline gives CDR1 SGHAT, CDR2 FQNNGV. V lost 5 bases and J lost 2, with 13 bases in between. The CDR3 nucleotides read TGTGCCAGCAGCCCAAGGAAAGCGACCTACGAGCAGTACTTC. This sequence encodes CASSPRKATYEQYF.